The entry below describes one T cell receptor beta chain. These data come from a study of T-cell reconstitution after alpha-beta-depleted transplantation in children. Unique molecular identifiers featured in how the TCRbeta library was prepared. MiXCR was run by TCRdb on the PCR reads, yielding one entry per CDR3 protein. The data show 250,000 to 300,000 distinct CDR3 sequences, 9.5% to 10% seen once. This specimen consisted of PBMCs from the stem cell graft donor, obtained from the stem cell graft. The receptor was isolated from a human donor who donated a stem cell graft to a child with SCID.

CDR3 loop: CASRMTGEAFF. DNA for the CDR3: TGTGCCAGCAGGATGACAGGGGAAGCTTTCTTT. The rearrangement joins TRBV25-1 to TRBJ1-1; 7 bases match TRBD1. The CDR3 extends over 11 amino acids. CDR1 and CDR2 (germline): MGHDK, SYGVNS. J lost 8 bases, V lost 6 bases, and 3 bases had no gene match.